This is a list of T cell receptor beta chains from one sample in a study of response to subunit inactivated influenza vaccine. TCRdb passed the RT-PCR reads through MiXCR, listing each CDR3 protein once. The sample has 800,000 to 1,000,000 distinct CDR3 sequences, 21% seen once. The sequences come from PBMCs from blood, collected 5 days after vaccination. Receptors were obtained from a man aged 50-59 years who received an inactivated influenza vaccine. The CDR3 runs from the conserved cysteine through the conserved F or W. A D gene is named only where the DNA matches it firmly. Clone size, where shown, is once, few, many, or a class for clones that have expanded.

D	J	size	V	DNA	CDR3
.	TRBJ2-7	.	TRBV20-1	TGCAGTGCTAGTTTCGGCGGATCCTCCTACGAGCAGTACTTC	CSASFGGSSYEQYF
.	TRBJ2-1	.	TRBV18	TGTGCCAGCTCACTGATGAGGCTAGGCAATGAGCAGTTCTTC	CASSLMRLGNEQFF
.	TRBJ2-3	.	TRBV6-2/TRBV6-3	TGTGCCAGCAGATCACCAAGACTAGCAGATACGCAGTATTTT	CASRSPRLADTQYF
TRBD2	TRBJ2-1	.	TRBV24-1	TGTGCCACCAGTGACCCCAGCGCGGGAGGCCCCGTCGGTGAGCAGTTCTTC	CATSDPSAGGPVGEQFF
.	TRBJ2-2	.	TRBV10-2	TGCGCCAGCAGGGGGACCAGTAACACCGGGGAGCTGTTTTTT	CASRGTSNTGELFF
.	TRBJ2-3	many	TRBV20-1	TGCAGTGCTAGGTCCCTTCAGGCGGCTGTCACAGATACGCAGTATTTT	CSARSLQAAVTDTQYF
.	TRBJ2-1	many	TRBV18	TGTGCCAGCTCACCCACCTCGGCCTACTACAATGAGCAGTTCTTC	CASSPTSAYYNEQFF
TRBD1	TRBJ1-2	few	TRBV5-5	TGTGCCAGCAGCTTCGGGACAGGGGTACAGGGCTACACCTTC	CASSFGTGVQGYTF
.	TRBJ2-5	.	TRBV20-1	TGCAGTGCTAGAGATGCTTTAGCATGGGAGACCCAGTACTTC	CSARDALAWETQYF
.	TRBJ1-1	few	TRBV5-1	TGCGCCAGCAGTGTACGAGGGTTGAGAATGAACACTGAAGCTTTCTTT	CASSVRGLRMNTEAFF
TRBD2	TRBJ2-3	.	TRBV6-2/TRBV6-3	TGTGCCGCTCGTTCCCTGCGGGAGGGCACAGATACGCAGTATTTT	CAARSLREGTDTQYF
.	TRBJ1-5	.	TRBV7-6	TGTGCCAGCAGCTTAGCAACAGATCAGCCCCAGCATTTT	CASSLATDQPQHF
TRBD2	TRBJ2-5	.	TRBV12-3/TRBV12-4	TGTGCCAGCAGTAAAATCAGACTAGCGGGAGAAGAGACCCAGTACTTC	CASSKIRLAGEETQYF